This T cell receptor (beta chain) was retrieved from a study of CD8 T cells in Susac syndrome. Study-level background: Treatment status at blood draw for the Susac syndrome patients was therapy-naive, corticosteroids, or intravenous immunoglobulin alone.

Random hexamers were used to reverse transcribe the RNA input (about 0.5 to 1 ug). Across 54 Vbeta and 13 Jbeta, immunoSEQ multiplex PCR amplified TCR beta CDR3. TCRdb re-derived calls from the immunoSEQ multiplex PCR reads in MiXCR, one entry per CDR3 protein. This sample has approximately 190,000 distinct CDR3 sequences, with roughly 90% found just once. The ends were cut back, 6 bases at V and 7 bases at J, with 10 bases in the middle. There are 12 residues in the CDR3. CDR1 is SGHTA, CDR2 FQGTGA, per germline. The receptor was derived from a human donor with Susac syndrome. Sequenced: CD4+ T cells from PBMCs. The chain recombines TRBV7-3 with TRBJ2-1; D is perhaps TRBD1 (5 bases). CDR3 sequence reads: CASSKPGNEQFF. CDR3 DNA sequence: TGTGCCAGCAGTAAACCAGGGAATGAGCAGTTCTTC.